Listed here are 32 T cell receptor beta chains from one sample, sequenced in a study of technical replicates of blood from a handful of donors. Data came from immunoSEQ multiplex PCR; TCRdb stores just in-frame clones and leaves some out. The sample has 75,000 to 100,000 clones; approximately 94% are singletons. The sample taken for sequencing was T cells isolated from PBMCs. Receptors originate from a human donor in good health.

This clone was observed once. The chain uses TRBV4-3 and TRBJ2-6; D remains unclear. The CDR3 runs to 16 residues. V was pared by 3 bases and J by 1 base, with 10 bases between. Germline V gene lookup returns CDR1 LGHNA and CDR2 YSLEER. The CDR3 region is CASSQEILSGANVLTF. As DNA, the CDR3 is TGCGCCAGCAGCCAGGAGATCCTTTCTGGGGCCAACGTCCTGACTTTC.

About this clone itself: The junction shows a germline mismatch at one end, possibly a read error. The rearrangement joins TRBV7-6 to TRBJ2-1; TRBD1 might be the D (7 bases). Germline assignment: CDR1 SGHVS and CDR2 FNYEAQ. CDR3 length: 15 amino acids. As DNA, the CDR3 is TGTGCCAGCATCAGGGGGGACAGCTCCTTCAATGAGCAGTTCTTC. It yields the protein CASIRGDSSFNEQFF. Full variable domain (remainder filled in from reference TRBV7-6 and TRBJ2-1): GAGVSQSPRYKVTKRGQDVALRCDPISGHVSLYWYRQALGQGPEFLTYFNYEAQQDKSGLPNDRFSAERPEGSISTLTIQRTEQRDSAMYRCASIRGDSSFNEQFFGPGTRLTVL.

Points on this clone: Additional DNA sequences in this sample encode the identical CDR3. The gene calls are TRBV5-1 and TRBJ2-1; TRBD2 matches 7 bases. The V gene's germline CDR1 is SGHRS and CDR2 YFSETQ. With 0 bases clipped from V and 2 bases from J, the junction kept 8 bases outside the gene matches. The CDR3 consists of 17 residues. This CDR3 is CASSLVASGSTYNEQFF. As DNA, the CDR3 is TGCGCCAGCAGCTTGGTGGCTAGCGGTTCCACCTACAATGAGCAGTTCTTC.

This chain links TRBV18 with TRBJ1-4; TRBD1 matches 10 bases. The ends lost 3 bases at V and 7 bases at J; junction bases unmatched: 14. Germline loops: CDR1 KGHSH, CDR2 LQKENI. There are 18 residues in the CDR3. In nucleotides, the CDR3 is TGTGCCAGCTCACCTCCGGGACAGGGGTGGTACGGTAGTGAAAAACTGTTTTTT. This gives the protein CASSPPGQGWYGSEKLFF. Complete variable domain (other parts from reference TRBV18 and TRBJ1-4): NAGVMQNPRHLVRRRGQEARLRCSPMKGHSHVYWYRQLPEEGLKFMVYLQKENIIDESGMPKERFSAEFPKEGPSILRIQQVVRGDSAAYFCASSPPGQGWYGSEKLFFGSGTQLSVL.

This chain joins TRBV7-9 and TRBJ2-2; a weak D match, TRBD2 (5 bases). The CDR3 length is 15 residues. The V and J ends lost 0 bases and 6 bases respectively, with 11 bases between them. CDR1 and CDR2 (germline): SEHNR, FQNEAQ (reference sequence). This CDR3 is CASSLARAASGELFF. For the CDR3, the DNA is TGTGCCAGCAGCTTAGCGCGGGCCGCCTCCGGGGAGCTGTTTTTT.

The CDR3 region is CASSFSGGPSYEQYF. The CDR3 DNA reads TGTGCCAGCAGCTTTTCGGGAGGACCCTCCTACGAGCAGTACTTC. V usage is TRBV11-3 and J usage is TRBJ2-7, with 7 nucleotides matching TRBD2. The V gene end was trimmed by 3 bases and the J gene end by 0 bases; junction bases not matched to a gene: 5. Germline V gives CDR1 SGHNT, CDR2 YENEEA. There are 15 residues in the CDR3.

The chain employs TRBV14 and TRBJ2-5; TRBD1 is a possible D gene (6 bases). The CDR3 totals 19 residues. V was clipped by 4 bases and J by 3 bases, with 27 bases between them. Germline loops: CDR1 SGHDN, CDR2 FVKESK. This CDR3 reads CASSPKTWKVGAGEETQYF. CDR3 sequence (DNA): TGTGCCAGCAGCCCGAAGACGTGGAAAGTAGGGGCAGGGGAAGAGACCCAGTACTTC.

The V call is TRBV21-1, the J call TRBJ2-2; TRBD1 is the table's D call and was not checked against the DNA. TRBV21-1 has pseudogene status. This CDR3 contains 19 residues. In nucleotides, the CDR3 is TGTGCCAGCAGTCTATCCGGGACAGGGGGCGCCCCGGGCACCGGGGAGCTGTTTTTT. This codes for CASSLSGTGGAPGTGELFF.

This clone was detected only once. The rearrangement joins TRBV4-1 to TRBJ1-2; 7 bases are a match to TRBD1. Germline V lookup: CDR1 MGHRA, CDR2 YSYEKL. The CDR3 totals 15 residues. V lost 2 bases to trimming and J lost 6 bases; unmatched junction nucleotides: 9. DNA of the CDR3: TGCGCCAGCAGCCAACAGGGACAGTTTCGTGATGGCTACACCTTC. Its translation is CASSQQGQFRDGYTF.

This chain connects TRBV30 to TRBJ1-1; 7 bases are shared with TRBD1. Germline trimming cut 5 bases from V and 0 bases from J; bases unmatched to any gene: 12. Germline assignment: CDR1 GTSNPN and CDR2 SVGIG (reference sequence). This CDR3 comprises 16 residues. The CDR3 region has the DNA TGTGCCTGGGGCGACTACTGGGACAGCATGAACACTGAAGCTTTCTTT. Residues: CAWGDYWDSMNTEAFF.

The V call is TRBV11-3, the J call TRBJ1-1; D ambiguous. Germline CDR1 SGHNT, CDR2 YENEEA. The CDR3 length is 13 residues. V shed 5 bases and J shed 0 bases, with 7 bases lying between them. The CDR3 DNA follows: TGTGCCAGCAGCCAGGACTTGAACACTGAAGCTTTCTTT. It codes for CASSQDLNTEAFF.

This clone was recorded once. The chain has TRBV5-4 and TRBJ2-3, with a tentative D call TRBD1 (5 bases). Germline CDR1 SGHNT, CDR2 YYREEE (reference sequence). The CDR3 has 15 amino acids. The V end was cut by 0 bases, the J end by 4 bases, with 12 bases between. CDR3 protein: CASSLEGQSPDTQYF. The DNA of the CDR3 is TGTGCCAGCAGCTTGGAGGGGCAAAGCCCAGATACGCAGTATTTT.

The chain employs TRBV21-1 and TRBJ2-1; the table's D call TRBD2 went unverified against the DNA. TRBV21-1 is a pseudogene. The CDR3 consists of 14 residues. The CDR3 loop is CASQRIAGVYEQFF. The CDR3 region has the DNA TGTGCCAGCCAGAGGATAGCGGGAGTCTATGAGCAGTTCTTC.

The chain carries TRBV5-4 and TRBJ2-1, with 8 bases that match TRBD2. The CDR3 extends over 15 amino acids. With 5 bases clipped from V and 8 bases from J, the junction kept 12 bases outside the gene matches. CDR1 SGHNT and CDR2 YYREEE come from the germline V gene (reference sequence). The CDR3 protein is CASRSYGRAIDEQFF. The CDR3 coding sequence is TGTGCCAGCAGATCGTACGGGAGGGCCATAGATGAGCAGTTCTTC.

The chain combines TRBV5-1 with TRBJ2-4, with D perhaps matching TRBD2 (6 bases). Per the germline V gene, CDR1 is SGHRS and CDR2 is YFSETQ. This CDR3 is built from 19 residues. Trimming pared 0 bases from V and 2 bases from J, leaving 21 bases between. This CDR3 reads CASSLVRGKGEYTKNIQYF. CDR3 nucleotide sequence: TGCGCCAGCAGCTTGGTACGGGGGAAAGGGGAGTACACCAAAAACATTCAGTACTTC.

The J gene is TRBJ2-1, the V gene TRBV7-6; 7 bases align to TRBD2. The CDR3 runs 14 residues. Trimming took 5 bases from V and 2 from J; bases not matched to a gene: 3. Germline V lookup: CDR1 SGHVS, CDR2 FNYEAQ. The CDR3, as DNA: TGTGCCAGCAGCCCGAGCGGGACCTACAATGAGCAGTTCTTC. Protein sequence: CASSPSGTYNEQFF.

The V and J genes are TRBV10-3 and TRBJ1-2; no reliable D call. From germline, CDR1 is ENHRY and CDR2 SYGVKD. The CDR3 contains 13 residues. V lost 3 bases to trimming and J lost 8 bases, with 13 bases between them. The CDR3 sequence: CAISEYSTEGYTF. CDR3 in DNA: TGTGCCATCAGTGAATACTCAACGGAGGGCTACACCTTC.

This sequence joins TRBV6-6 and TRBJ2-1; 7 bases match TRBD2. Germline loops: CDR1 MNHNY, CDR2 SVGAGI (reference sequence). V shed 4 bases, J shed 0 bases, and the junction held 6 bases outside the gene matches. The CDR3 runs 16 residues. CDR3 protein: CASSSSGRSSYNEQFF. The CDR3, as DNA: TGTGCCAGCAGTTCTAGCGGCCGTAGCTCCTACAATGAGCAGTTCTTC.

The V gene is TRBV6-1, the J gene TRBJ2-3; D is ambiguous. Trimming removed 10 bases at V and 6 bases at J, with 11 bases between. CDR1 and CDR2 (germline): MNHNS, SASEGT. CDR3 size: 11 residues. CDR3 protein: CAIGRRDTQYF. CDR3 sequence (DNA): TGTGCCATCGGCAGGCGCGATACGCAGTATTTT.

This chain joins TRBV9 and TRBJ2-2, with no clear D. The CDR3 has 14 amino acids. Deletions cut 3 bases from V and 0 bases from J, with 6 bases between. Germline lookup yields CDR1 SGDLS and CDR2 YYNGEE. The CDR3 sequence: CASSEHTNTGELFF. CDR3 in DNA: TGTGCCAGCAGCGAACATACGAACACCGGGGAGCTGTTTTTT.

This rearrangement joins TRBV19 to TRBJ1-1; D may be TRBD1 (5 bases). CDR1 is LNHDA and CDR2 is SQIVND in the germline V gene (reference sequence). Trimming took 5 bases from V and 8 from J, leaving 12 bases between them. This CDR3 is built from 12 residues. CDR3 bases: TGTGCCAGTAGTGTGGGACTGCCCGAAGCTTTCTTT. Its protein product is CASSVGLPEAFF. The complete variable domain, with remaining parts taken from reference TRBV19 and TRBJ1-1, reads DGGITQSPKYLFRKEGQNVTLSCEQNLNHDAMYWYRQDPGQGLRLIYYSQIVNDFQKGDIAEGYSVSREKKESFPLTVTSAQKNPTAFYLCASSVGLPEAFFGQGTRLTVV.

This chain joins TRBV30 and TRBJ1-5; D uncertain. The CDR3 has 13 amino acids. Germline lookup yields CDR1 GTSNPN and CDR2 SVGIG (reference sequence). Trimming took off 1 base at V and 3 bases at J, with 7 bases between the two ends. CDR3 region: CAWSDSFNQPQHF. CDR3 bases: TGTGCCTGGAGTGACAGCTTCAATCAGCCCCAGCATTTT.

This sequence joins TRBV11-3 and TRBJ2-7, with 7 bases fitting TRBD1. The CDR3 runs 15 residues. CDR1 and CDR2 from the germline V gene are SGHNT and YENEEA. V lost 8 bases and J lost 7; bases outside the gene matches: 17. CDR3 DNA sequence: TGTGCCAGCGCATACCAAGGATCACAGGGGAGTGAGCAGTACTTC. The encoded protein is CASAYQGSQGSEQYF.

The chain has TRBV25-1 and TRBJ2-1, with TRBD2 matching 7 bases. This CDR3 is 12 amino acids long. The V gene's germline CDR1 is MGHDK and CDR2 SYGVNS. V dropped 4 bases and J dropped 8; count of bases not matched to a gene: 2. The CDR3 is CASSVTSHEQFF. The CDR3 nucleotides read TGTGCCAGCAGTGTGACTAGCCATGAGCAGTTCTTC.

This chain connects TRBV6-5 to TRBJ1-4, with 7 bases identical to TRBD1. The V gene end was trimmed by 1 base and the J gene end by 8 bases; junction bases not matched to a gene: 4. Germline lookup yields CDR1 MNHEY and CDR2 SVGAGI. CDR3 size: 14 residues. In nucleotides, the CDR3 is TGTGCCAGCAGTTACTGGCAGGGGGACGAAAAACTGTTTTTT. Its translation: CASSYWQGDEKLFF.

The rearrangement joins TRBV29-1 to TRBJ2-3; TRBD1 matches 9 bases. Losses at the gene ends were 3 bases for V and 4 bases for J; bases not matched to a gene: 11. Germline CDR1 reads SQVTM; CDR2 reads ANQGSEA. The length of the CDR3 is 16 residues. CDR3 sequence (DNA): TGCAGCGTTGATCTTGTTGGGACAGGGTATGCAGATACGCAGTATTTT. Its protein product is CSVDLVGTGYADTQYF.

The chain is built from TRBV7-3 and TRBJ2-1; 7 bases match TRBD2. The germline CDR1 and CDR2 sequences are SGHTA and FQGTGA. The trim removed 4 bases at V and 3 bases at J, leaving 3 bases unmatched. The CDR3 has 14 amino acids. CDR3 nucleotide sequence: TGTGCCAGCAGCTCCCTAGCGGACTACAATGAGCAGTTCTTC. Translated: CASSSLADYNEQFF.

This clone has only one observation. The chain combines TRBV28 with TRBJ1-5; no clear D. CDR3 size: 14 residues. Germline V lookup: CDR1 MDHEN, CDR2 SYDVKM. The V and J ends lost 2 bases and 0 bases respectively, with 5 bases between them. CDR3 in DNA: TGTGCCAGCAGTTTAATCTATAGCAATCAGCCCCAGCATTTT. It translates to CASSLIYSNQPQHF.

The chain is built from TRBV4-1 and TRBJ2-7; D possibly corresponds to TRBD2 (6 bases). CDR1 is MGHRA, CDR2 YSYEKL, per germline. V dropped 3 bases and J dropped 2 bases, with 8 bases sitting between them. This CDR3 comprises 13 residues. The CDR3 spells CASSHGGAYEQYF. In DNA, the CDR3 is TGCGCCAGCAGCCATGGCGGGGCCTACGAGCAGTACTTC.

The gene calls are TRBV5-6 and TRBJ2-7; 10 bases line up with TRBD1. The CDR3 loop spans 16 amino acids. The germline V gene has CDR1 SGHDT and CDR2 YYEEEE. After removal of 4 bases from V and 7 bases from J, the junction contained 14 bases not matched to a gene. The DNA for the CDR3 is TGTGCCAGCAGCGCAGCGGGACAGGGGTTCCAATCGGAGCAGTACTTC. This gives the protein CASSAAGQGFQSEQYF.

The table lists this clone with a count of one. One end of the junction varies from germline; a read error may be responsible. The chain has TRBV7-9 and TRBJ1-1; 7 bases agree with TRBD1. Germline CDR1 and CDR2: SEHNR and FQNEAQ (reference sequence). The CDR3 sequence is 14 residues long. The CDR3 here is CASSSLDRAAEALF. The CDR3 bases are TGTGCCAGCAGCTCACTTGACAGGGCGGCTGAAGCTCTCTTT.

The chain couples TRBV29-1 to TRBJ2-7, with 7 bases fitting TRBD2. J gave up 5 bases and V 4 bases, and 8 bases lay outside the gene matches. The CDR3 is 13 amino acids. The germline gives CDR1 SQVTM, CDR2 ANQGSEA. The CDR3 sequence is CSVVGGGLNEQYF. DNA for the CDR3: TGCAGCGTTGTGGGGGGAGGGCTCAACGAGCAGTACTTC.